The 24 T cell receptor beta chains in this list originate from one sample, sequenced in a study of shared clonotypes between healthy human individuals. Some clones are missing from TCRdb's copy, which holds only in-frame ones; the method was immunoSEQ multiplex PCR. The data hold some 1.5 million clones, with more than 95% observed a single time. Sequenced material: naive CD4+ T cells sorted from blood. The subset here: CD45RA+ positively selected. The receptors stem from a man aged 30-40 years in good health.

The chain has TRBV28 and TRBJ2-5; D is undetermined. The CDR3 is made up of 12 amino acids. The germline V gene has CDR1 MDHEN and CDR2 SYDVKM. Trimming stripped 2 bases from V and 2 bases from J, with 3 bases between. DNA for the CDR3: TGTGCCAGCAGTTTAAGGCAAGAGACCCAGTACTTC. It yields the protein CASSLRQETQYF.

V gene TRBV5-8 combines with J gene TRBJ1-4; weak D call: TRBD1 (5 bases). Deletions cut 5 bases from V and 10 bases from J, with 12 bases between. CDR3 length equals 12 residues. Per germline, CDR1 SGHTS and CDR2 YDEGEE. The DNA of the CDR3 is TGTGCCAGCAGGGGCCCCGGGGGAAAACTGTTTTTT. It codes for CASRGPGGKLFF.

The CDR3 DNA sequence: TGTGCCAGCAGCCTTAAGGGAGTGAGCTCTGGAAACACCATATATTTT. Its protein product is CASSLKGVSSGNTIYF. The V gene is TRBV2, the J gene TRBJ1-3, with D uncertain. The germline V gene has CDR1 SNHLY and CDR2 FYNNEI. The V gene lost 6 bases and the J gene lost 0 bases, with 15 bases spanning the gap. The CDR3 has 16 residues.

CDR3 sequence (DNA): TGTGCCTGGAGCCGGACAGGGAAACACTACGAGCAGTACTTC. This translates into CAWSRTGKHYEQYF. The V and J genes are TRBV30 and TRBJ2-7, with 8 positions matching TRBD1. After removal of 3 bases from V and 3 bases from J, the junction contained 7 bases not matched to a gene. Germline loops: CDR1 GTSNPN, CDR2 SVGIG (reference sequence). The CDR3 consists of 14 residues.

The rearrangement uses TRBV7-8 and TRBJ1-1; 8 bases match TRBD1. The CDR3 is 14 amino acids. The germline V gene encodes CDR1 SGHVS and CDR2 FQNEAQ. J was trimmed by 0 bases and V by 5 bases; bases with no gene match: 2. The CDR3 DNA reads as TGTGCCAGCAGCGCGACAGGGGTGAACACTGAAGCTTTCTTT. Translated, it gives CASSATGVNTEAFF.

With respect to this clone: Other nucleotide sequences from this sample produce the same CDR3. The rearrangement joins TRBV2 to TRBJ1-5; D gene unclear. This CDR3 spans 12 amino acids. Trimming took off 8 bases at V and 1 base at J, with 6 bases between the two ends. Germline values: CDR1 SNHLY, CDR2 FYNNEI. The CDR3 nucleotides read TGTGCCAGCGGTGTAAGCAATCAGCCCCAGCATTTT. Translation: CASGVSNQPQHF.

The CDR3 DNA follows: TGTGCCAGCAGCCTAGGGAGGGGGTTTAGCGGGAGAGGTGAGCAGTTCTTC. Translated: CASSLGRGFSGRGEQFF. The chain carries TRBV11-2 and TRBJ2-1, with 9 bases fitting TRBD2. J gave up 9 bases and V 5 bases, and 17 bases lay outside the gene matches. The CDR3 covers 17 residues. Germline V gene sequence: CDR1 SGHAT, CDR2 FQNNGV.

V gene TRBV28 combines with J gene TRBJ2-7; maybe TRBD1 (6 bases). The length of the CDR3 is 14 residues. Deletions cut 5 bases from V and 3 bases from J, with 14 bases between. The germline V gene has CDR1 MDHEN and CDR2 SYDVKM. The CDR3 protein is CASSPTGQIYEQYF. The CDR3 nucleotides are TGTGCCAGCAGTCCCACGGGACAAATCTACGAGCAGTACTTC.

This clone has a single count. This chain links TRBV28 with TRBJ2-7, with a possible D match to TRBD2 (5 bases). This CDR3 has 14 residues. CDR1 is MDHEN and CDR2 is SYDVKM in the germline V gene. Trimming removed 7 bases from V and 3 bases from J, with 16 bases in between. CDR3 in amino acids: CASTAVLAIYEQYF. As DNA, the CDR3 is TGTGCCAGCACTGCGGTTCTAGCCATCTACGAGCAGTACTTC.

The table lists this clone with a count of one. The chain combines TRBV7-3 with TRBJ1-3; 7 bases map to TRBD1. Per the germline V gene, CDR1 is SGHTA and CDR2 is FQGTGA. Trimming at V came to 2 bases and at J to 4 bases, leaving 5 bases not matched to a gene. CDR3 length equals 15 residues. The CDR3: CASSLFGTEGNTIYF. The CDR3 DNA sequence: TGTGCCAGCAGCTTATTTGGGACAGAAGGAAACACCATATATTTT.

V usage is TRBV29-1 and J usage is TRBJ2-5; 12 nucleotides align to TRBD1. Germline loops: CDR1 SQVTM, CDR2 ANQGSEA. Unmatched junction bases numbered 3, after V lost 6 bases and J lost 4 bases. This CDR3 comprises 13 residues. CDR3 coding DNA: TGCAGCGTAGGGGACAGGGGGCGAGAGACCCAGTACTTC. This sequence encodes CSVGDRGRETQYF.

The chain is built from TRBV7-2 and TRBJ2-7, with 7 nucleotides matching TRBD2. Germline V CDR1 and CDR2: SGHTA, FQGNSA. V trimming: 0 bases; J trimming: 4 bases; junction bases outside the gene matches: 6. The CDR3 is 15 amino acids. The CDR3 bases are TGTGCCAGCAGCTTAGCCGCGGGAGTTTTGTACGAGCAGTACTTC. It yields the protein CASSLAAGVLYEQYF.

The chain recombines TRBV5-4 with TRBJ2-2, with D unclear. CDR3 length: 14 amino acids. The germline V gene has CDR1 SGHNT and CDR2 YYREEE (reference sequence). V was pared by 5 bases and J by 5 bases, with 13 bases between. The CDR3, as DNA: TGTGCCAGCAGACCTGACTCGATTACCGGGGAGCTGTTTTTT. Protein: CASRPDSITGELFF.

This clone turned up a few times. The chain has TRBV7-2 and TRBJ1-5; D is undetermined. This CDR3 contains 14 residues. Germline CDR1 SGHTA, CDR2 FQGNSA. V was trimmed by 5 bases and J by 7 bases, leaving 15 bases between them. CDR3 in DNA: TGTGCCAGCAGCCCGGCACCAGTAGCCCAGCCCCAGCATTTT. It codes for CASSPAPVAQPQHF.

The genes are TRBV18 and TRBJ1-2; TRBD1 aligns across 8 bases. The CDR3 length is 16 residues. Germline trimming cut 1 base from V and 0 bases from J; bases unmatched to any gene: 4. Germline V gene data show CDR1 as KGHSH and CDR2 as LQKENI. The CDR3 region has the DNA TGTGCCAGCTCACCACAGACAGGGGCGGCTAACTATGGCTACACCTTC. It translates to CASSPQTGAANYGYTF.

Concerning this clone itself: This sample also contains other DNA sequences that code for the same CDR3. The chain joins TRBV6-1 to TRBJ2-2; D gene ambiguous. The V and J ends lost 3 bases and 6 bases respectively, with 8 bases between them. The germline V gene encodes CDR1 MNHNS and CDR2 SASEGT. CDR3 length: 13 residues. The CDR3 DNA sequence: TGTGCCAGCAGTGAGAGACGGCCCGGGGAGCTGTTTTTT. It yields the protein CASSERRPGELFF.

The gene calls are TRBV7-2 and TRBJ2-3, with TRBD1 matching 8 bases. The CDR3 loop spans 14 amino acids. Trimming took 5 bases from V and 3 from J; bases not matched to a gene: 4. Germline V gene sequence: CDR1 SGHTA, CDR2 FQGNSA. The CDR3 loop reads CASSPWTGTDTQYF. In nucleotides, the CDR3 is TGTGCCAGCAGCCCATGGACAGGGACAGATACGCAGTATTTT. Combining the CDR3 with reference TRBV7-2 and TRBJ2-3 gives the whole variable domain GAGVSQSPSNKVTEKGKDVELRCDPISGHTALYWYRQSLGQGLEFLIYFQGNSAPDKSGLPSDRFSAERTGGSVSTLTIQRTQQEDSAVYLCASSPWTGTDTQYFGPGTRLTVL.

This clone turned up a few times. The chain is built from TRBV7-8 and TRBJ1-5; D ambiguous. Trimming took off 3 bases at V and 0 bases at J, with 9 bases between the two ends. The length of the CDR3 is 15 residues. Germline V lookup: CDR1 SGHVS, CDR2 FQNEAQ. The CDR3 region has the DNA TGTGCCAGCAGCTTGAACAGTTATAGCAATCAGCCCCAGCATTTT. Translated: CASSLNSYSNQPQHF. The full variable domain, its missing parts supplied by reference TRBV7-8 and TRBJ1-5, is GAGVSQSPRYKVAKRGQDVALRCDPISGHVSLFWYQQALGQGPEFLTYFQNEAQLDKSGLPSDRFFAERPEGSVSTLKIQRTQQEDSAVYLCASSLNSYSNQPQHFGDGTRLSIL.

The gene calls are TRBV19 and TRBJ2-5, with D perhaps being TRBD1 or TRBD2 (6 bases each). V dropped 3 bases and J dropped 4 bases, with 18 bases sitting between them. This CDR3 is built from 16 residues. The germline CDR1 and CDR2 sequences are LNHDA and SQIVND (reference sequence). CDR3 in amino acids: CASSMTPGANGETQYF. The CDR3 coding sequence is TGTGCCAGTAGTATGACACCGGGGGCTAACGGAGAGACCCAGTACTTC.

The V gene is TRBV15, the J gene TRBJ2-7; 9 bases map to TRBD2. This CDR3 comprises 15 residues. Germline V gene sequence: CDR1 LNHNV, CDR2 YYDKDF (reference sequence). The V segment lost 1 base and the J segment 2 bases; nucleotides outside the gene matches: 3. The CDR3 here is CATSRGSGRTYEQYF. CDR3 sequence (DNA): TGTGCCACCAGCAGAGGAAGCGGGAGGACCTACGAGCAGTACTTC.

The V and J genes are TRBV15 and TRBJ2-1; D may be TRBD2 (5 bases). This CDR3 is built from 18 residues. Trimming shortened V by 4 bases and J by 6 bases, and 25 bases separated the two germline ends. Germline CDR1 reads LNHNV; CDR2 reads YYDKDF (reference sequence). The CDR3 spells CATSTGATAGGPGNEQFF. The CDR3 nucleotides are TGTGCCACCAGCACCGGAGCGACGGCGGGCGGACCAGGCAATGAGCAGTTCTTC.

Worth noting for this clone: The identical CDR3 is also encoded by other nucleotide sequences in the sample. The chain couples TRBV5-6 to TRBJ2-5, with D unresolved. Germline CDR1 SGHDT, CDR2 YYEEEE. Trimming pared 0 bases from V and 5 bases from J, leaving 5 bases between. The CDR3 length is 12 residues. The CDR3 reads CASSLVSETQYF. CDR3 bases: TGTGCCAGCAGCTTGGTCTCGGAGACCCAGTACTTC.

This rearrangement joins TRBV19 to TRBJ1-2; tentatively, D is TRBD1 (5 bases). Germline assignment: CDR1 LNHDA and CDR2 SQIVND (reference sequence). V shed 1 base and J shed 2 bases, with 11 bases lying between them. The CDR3 totals 15 residues. DNA for the CDR3: TGTGCCAGTAGTATAGCCCAAGGGGTCAACTATGGCTACACCTTC. This translates into CASSIAQGVNYGYTF.

V is TRBV7-6 and J is TRBJ1-4; D ambiguous. CDR1 and CDR2 (germline): SGHVS, FNYEAQ. This CDR3 spans 14 amino acids. V was trimmed by 5 bases and J by 8 bases, leaving 15 bases between them. The CDR3 DNA follows: TGTGCCAGCAGCGTGGGAAAGGCTCAGGAAAAACTGTTTTTT. This sequence encodes CASSVGKAQEKLFF.